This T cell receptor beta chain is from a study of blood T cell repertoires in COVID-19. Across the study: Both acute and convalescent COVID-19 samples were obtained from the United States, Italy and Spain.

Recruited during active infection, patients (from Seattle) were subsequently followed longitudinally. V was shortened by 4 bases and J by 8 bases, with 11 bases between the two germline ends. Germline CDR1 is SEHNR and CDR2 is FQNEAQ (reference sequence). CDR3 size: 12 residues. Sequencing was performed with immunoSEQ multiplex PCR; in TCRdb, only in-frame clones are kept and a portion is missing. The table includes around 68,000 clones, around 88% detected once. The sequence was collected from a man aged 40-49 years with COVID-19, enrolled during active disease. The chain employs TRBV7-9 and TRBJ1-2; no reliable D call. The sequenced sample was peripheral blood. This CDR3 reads CASSYRTGGYTF. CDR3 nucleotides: TGTGCCAGCAGCTACCGCACGGGAGGCTACACCTTC.